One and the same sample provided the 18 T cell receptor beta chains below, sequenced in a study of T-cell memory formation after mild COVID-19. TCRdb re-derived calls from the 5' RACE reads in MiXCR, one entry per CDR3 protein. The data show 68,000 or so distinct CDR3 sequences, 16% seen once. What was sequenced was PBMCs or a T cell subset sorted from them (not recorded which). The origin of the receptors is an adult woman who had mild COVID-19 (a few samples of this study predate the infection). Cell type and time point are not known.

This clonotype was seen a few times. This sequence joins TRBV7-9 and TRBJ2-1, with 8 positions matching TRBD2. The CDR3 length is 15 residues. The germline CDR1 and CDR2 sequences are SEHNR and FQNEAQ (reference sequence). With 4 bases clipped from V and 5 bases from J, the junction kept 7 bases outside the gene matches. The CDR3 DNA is TGTGCCAGCAGCTGGGGACTAGTTATCGACAATGAGCAGTTCTTC. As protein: CASSWGLVIDNEQFF.

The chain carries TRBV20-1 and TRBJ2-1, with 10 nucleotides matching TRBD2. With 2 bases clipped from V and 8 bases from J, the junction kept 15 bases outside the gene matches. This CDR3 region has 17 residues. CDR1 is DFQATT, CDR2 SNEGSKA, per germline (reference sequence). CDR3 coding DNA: TGCAGTGCTAGATCTGAGCGGGAGGGCCATTTTTGGTATGAGCAGTTCTTC. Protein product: CSARSEREGHFWYEQFF.

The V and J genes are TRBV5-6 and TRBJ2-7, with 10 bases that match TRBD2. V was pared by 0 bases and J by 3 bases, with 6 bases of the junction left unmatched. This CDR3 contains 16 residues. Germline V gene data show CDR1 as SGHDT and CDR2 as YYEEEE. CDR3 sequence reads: CASSLGRGLAFYEQYF. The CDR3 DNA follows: TGTGCCAGCAGCTTGGGGCGGGGACTAGCGTTCTACGAGCAGTACTTC.

The CDR3 nucleotides are TGTGCCAGTAGTCTCACAGGGATGGGAAATTCACCCCTCCACTTT. It codes for CASSLTGMGNSPLHF. This sequence joins TRBV19 and TRBJ1-6; D is perhaps TRBD1 (6 bases). Per germline, CDR1 LNHDA and CDR2 SQIVND (reference sequence). CDR3 length: 15 amino acids. The V end was cut by 5 bases, the J end by 7 bases, with 15 bases between.

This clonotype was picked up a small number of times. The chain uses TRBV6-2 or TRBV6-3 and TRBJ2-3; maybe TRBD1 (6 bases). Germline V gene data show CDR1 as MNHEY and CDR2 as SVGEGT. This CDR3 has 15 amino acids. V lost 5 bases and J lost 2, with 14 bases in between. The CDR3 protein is CASSKRTDFTDTQYF. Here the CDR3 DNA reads TGTGCCAGCAGTAAAAGGACAGATTTCACAGATACGCAGTATTTT.

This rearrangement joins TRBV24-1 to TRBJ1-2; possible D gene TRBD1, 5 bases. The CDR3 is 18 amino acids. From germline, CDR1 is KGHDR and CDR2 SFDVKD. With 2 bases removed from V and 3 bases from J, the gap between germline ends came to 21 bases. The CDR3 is CATSDSRLTILRDYGYTF. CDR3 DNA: TGTGCCACCAGTGATTCACGCCTAACTATCCTCAGGGACTATGGCTACACCTTC.

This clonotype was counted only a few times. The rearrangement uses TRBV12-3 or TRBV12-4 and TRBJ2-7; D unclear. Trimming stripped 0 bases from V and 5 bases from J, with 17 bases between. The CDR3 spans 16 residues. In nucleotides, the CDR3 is TGTGCCAGCAGTTTAGCGCGGCGCCCTTTGCTGGACGAGCAGTACTTC. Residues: CASSLARRPLLDEQYF.

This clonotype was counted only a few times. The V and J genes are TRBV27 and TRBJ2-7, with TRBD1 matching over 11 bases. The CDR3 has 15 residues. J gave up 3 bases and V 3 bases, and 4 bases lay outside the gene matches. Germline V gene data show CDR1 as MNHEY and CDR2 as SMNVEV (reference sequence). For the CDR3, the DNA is TGTGCCAGCAGTTTTGGGACAGGGGGGAACTACGAGCAGTACTTC. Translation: CASSFGTGGNYEQYF.

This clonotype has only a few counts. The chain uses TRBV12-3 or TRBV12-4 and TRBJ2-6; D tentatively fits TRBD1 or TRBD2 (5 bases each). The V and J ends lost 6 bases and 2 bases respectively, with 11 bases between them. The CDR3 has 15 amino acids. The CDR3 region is CASSPGTPGANVLTF. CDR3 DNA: TGTGCCAGCAGCCCTGGGACGCCTGGGGCCAACGTCCTGACTTTC.

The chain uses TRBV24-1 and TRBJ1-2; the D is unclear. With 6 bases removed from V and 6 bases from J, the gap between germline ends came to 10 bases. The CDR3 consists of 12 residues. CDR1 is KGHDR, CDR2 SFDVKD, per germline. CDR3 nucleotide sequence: TGTGCCACCAGTTCAGGACTCCATGGCTACACCTTC. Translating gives CATSSGLHGYTF.

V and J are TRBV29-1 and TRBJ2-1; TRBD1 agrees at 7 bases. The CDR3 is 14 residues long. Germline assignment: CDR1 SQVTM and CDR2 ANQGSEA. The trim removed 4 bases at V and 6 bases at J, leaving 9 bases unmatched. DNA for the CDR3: TGCAGCGTTGTCCCTCGGGACAGCTTCAATGAGCAGTTCTTC. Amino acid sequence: CSVVPRDSFNEQFF.

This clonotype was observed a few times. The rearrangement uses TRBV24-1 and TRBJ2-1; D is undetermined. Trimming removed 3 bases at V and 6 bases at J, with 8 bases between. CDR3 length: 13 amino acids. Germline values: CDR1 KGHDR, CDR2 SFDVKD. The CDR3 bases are TGTGCCACCAGTGATCGAACACCCAATGAGCAGTTCTTC. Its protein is CATSDRTPNEQFF.

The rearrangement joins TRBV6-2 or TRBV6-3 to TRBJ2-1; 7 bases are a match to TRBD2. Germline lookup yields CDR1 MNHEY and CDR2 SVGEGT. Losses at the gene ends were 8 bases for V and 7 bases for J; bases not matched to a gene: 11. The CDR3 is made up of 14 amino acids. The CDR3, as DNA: TGTGCCAGCTGCTACAAGCGGGACTTGAATGAGCAGTTCTTC. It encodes CASCYKRDLNEQFF.

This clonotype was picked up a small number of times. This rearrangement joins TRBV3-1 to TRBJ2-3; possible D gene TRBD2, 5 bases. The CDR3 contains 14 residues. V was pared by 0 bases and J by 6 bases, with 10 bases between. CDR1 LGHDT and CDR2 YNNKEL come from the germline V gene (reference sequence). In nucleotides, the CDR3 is TGTGCCAGCAGCCAAGATTCCGGGGTGGATACGCAGTATTTT. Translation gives CASSQDSGVDTQYF.

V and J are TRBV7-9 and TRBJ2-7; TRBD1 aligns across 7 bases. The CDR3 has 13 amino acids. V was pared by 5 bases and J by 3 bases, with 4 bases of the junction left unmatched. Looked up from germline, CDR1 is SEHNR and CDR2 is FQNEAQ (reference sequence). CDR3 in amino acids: CASSRTGYYEQYF. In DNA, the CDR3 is TGTGCCAGCAGCAGGACAGGCTACTACGAGCAGTACTTC.

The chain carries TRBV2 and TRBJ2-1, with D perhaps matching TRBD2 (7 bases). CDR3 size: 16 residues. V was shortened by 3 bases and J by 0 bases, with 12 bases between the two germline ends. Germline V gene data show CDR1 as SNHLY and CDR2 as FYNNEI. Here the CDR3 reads CASSDWGGSSYNEQFF. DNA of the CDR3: TGTGCCAGCAGTGATTGGGGGGGCAGCTCCTACAATGAGCAGTTCTTC.

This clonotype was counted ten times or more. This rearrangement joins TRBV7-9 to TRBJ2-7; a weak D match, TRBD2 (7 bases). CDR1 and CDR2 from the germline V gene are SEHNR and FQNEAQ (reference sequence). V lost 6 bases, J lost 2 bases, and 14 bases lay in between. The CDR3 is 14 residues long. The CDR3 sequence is CASRGGPAPYEQYF. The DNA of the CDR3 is TGTGCCAGCAGGGGGGGGCCGGCTCCCTACGAGCAGTACTTC.

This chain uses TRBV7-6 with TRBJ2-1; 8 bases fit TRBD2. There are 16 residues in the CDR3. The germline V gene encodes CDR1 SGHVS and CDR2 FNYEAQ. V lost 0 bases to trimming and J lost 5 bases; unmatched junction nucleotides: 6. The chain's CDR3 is CASSLAAGGLNNEQFF. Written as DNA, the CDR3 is TGTGCCAGCAGCTTAGCGGCGGGAGGCCTGAACAATGAGCAGTTCTTC.